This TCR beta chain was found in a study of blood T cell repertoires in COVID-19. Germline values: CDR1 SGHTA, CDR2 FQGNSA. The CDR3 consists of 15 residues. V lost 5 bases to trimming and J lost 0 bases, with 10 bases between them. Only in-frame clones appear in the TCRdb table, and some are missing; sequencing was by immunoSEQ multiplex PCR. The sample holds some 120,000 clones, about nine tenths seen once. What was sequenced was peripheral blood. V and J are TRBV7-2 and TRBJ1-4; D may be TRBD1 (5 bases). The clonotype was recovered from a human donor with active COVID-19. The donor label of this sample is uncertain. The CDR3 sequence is CASSNRGATNEKLFF. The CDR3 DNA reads TGTGCCAGCAGCAATAGGGGTGCAACTAATGAAAAACTGTTTTTT.